The source of this T cell receptor beta chain is a study of blood T cells in healthy people across ages. Points from the study as a whole: Per million T cells, the diversity of TCR beta decreased roughly linearly as age advanced.

From germline, CDR1 is SQVTM and CDR2 ANQGSEA. The V segment lost 5 bases and the J segment 2 bases; nucleotides outside the gene matches: 5. CDR3 length: 14 amino acids. Together with a sample-barcoded 5' primer, a J-beta primer mix was included in a second PCR lasting roughly 6 to 12 cycles. One entry per CDR3 protein results from TCRdb running MiXCR on the 5' RACE reads. The sample carries 540,000 or so distinct CDR3 sequences, less than 25% recorded once. Comment on this clonotype: Its antigen is currently unknown.

Separately, the same data were catalogued under a study of T cells of mothers and their children.

Sequencing used blood. The chain joins TRBV29-1 to TRBJ2-7, with 11 bases fitting TRBD1. The receptor was isolated from a boy under 18 in good health. As DNA, the CDR3 is TGCAGCGTTTGGACAGGGGGCGCCCCCTACGAGCAGTACTTC. Its protein product is CSVWTGGAPYEQYF.